This T cell receptor beta chain comes out of a study of blood T cell repertoires in COVID-19. The V gene lost 1 base and the J gene lost 4 bases, with 17 bases spanning the gap. CDR1 and CDR2 (germline): GTSNPN, SVGIG (reference sequence). The CDR3 spans 16 residues. Per the original methods: Amplification with reference gene primers provided the estimates of nucleated cell counts. Repertoires were generated with immunoSEQ multiplex PCR, while TCRdb's copy carries only in-frame clones and drops some. The V and J calls and clone size are taken from that table; D and trimming were inferred from the DNA. The data hold 200,000 or so clones, with around 84% observed a single time.

The chain uses TRBV30 and TRBJ1-5; D may be TRBD1 (6 bases). The TCR sequence derives from a woman aged 55 to 70 who had recovered from COVID-19. The sample taken for sequencing was peripheral blood. DNA for the CDR3: TGTGCCTGGAGTGAAGGCTTCGGGACACATAATCAGCCCCAGCATTTT. Encoded protein: CAWSEGFGTHNQPQHF.